The source of this T cell receptor beta chain is a study of T cell responses to AZD1222 COVID-19 vaccine. Notes on the study in general: Baseline seropositivity occurred in only a handful of AZD1222 recipients.

Between the trimmed V and J ends, which lost 3 bases and 0 bases, there was a span of 6 bases. CDR3 length equals 14 residues. Germline assignment: CDR1 MNHNS and CDR2 SASEGT. Only in-frame clones appear in the TCRdb table, and some are missing; sequencing was by immunoSEQ multiplex PCR. The repertoire consists of around 130,000 clones, with 93% occurring once and the leading ten covering roughly 5.6%. With respect to this clone: Its antigen is still unknown. Other nucleotide sequences from this sample produce the same CDR3.

V is TRBV6-1 and J is TRBJ1-3; D call uncertain. The specimen was peripheral blood, collected on day 0 of AZD1222 vaccination. The receptor comes from an adult in good health. CDR3 in DNA: TGTGCCAGCAGTGACATATACTCTGGAAACACCATATATTTT. It translates to CASSDIYSGNTIYF.